This entry describes one T cell receptor beta chain. TCRdb reanalysed the PCR reads using MiXCR and keeps one entry per CDR3 protein. The profile shows some 11,000 distinct CDR3 sequences, approximately 22% of them singletons. This sample is drawn from a study of immune characterization of retroperitoneal liposarcoma. The germline V gene has CDR1 SGHVS and CDR2 FNYEAQ. V lost 1 base, J lost 3 bases, and 7 bases stayed unmatched. The CDR3 is 16 residues long. The TCR was taken from a female donor with retroperitoneal liposarcoma. Sequences were obtained from blood. The chain couples TRBV7-6 to TRBJ2-3, with 7 bases identical to TRBD2. In DNA, the CDR3 is TGTGCCAGCAGCTTAGAGCCGGGACTAAGTACAGATACGCAGTATTTT. Amino acids: CASSLEPGLSTDTQYF.